This TCR beta chain derives from a study of shared clonotypes between healthy human individuals. This clone was counted a few times. The deep-level immunoSEQ assay was used. Produced via immunoSEQ multiplex PCR; TCRdb's table is partial and in-frame only. The sample holds 600,000 to 800,000 clones, approximately 77% seen once. In germline, CDR1 is DFQATT, CDR2 SNEGSKA (reference sequence). The CDR3 runs to 10 residues. Trimming pared 6 bases from V and 8 bases from J, leaving 8 bases between. Donors comprised healthy HIV-negative adults lacking recent acute infections or vaccinations. The sequence derives from a woman aged 25 to 45 in good health. Material: memory CD4+ T cells sorted from blood. Subset indicated: CD45RA-negative fraction. The chain employs TRBV20-1 and TRBJ2-1, with D possibly being TRBD2 (5 bases). CDR3 amino acids: CSAGEDEQFF. The CDR3 DNA sequence: TGCAGTGCGGGAGAGGATGAGCAGTTCTTC.